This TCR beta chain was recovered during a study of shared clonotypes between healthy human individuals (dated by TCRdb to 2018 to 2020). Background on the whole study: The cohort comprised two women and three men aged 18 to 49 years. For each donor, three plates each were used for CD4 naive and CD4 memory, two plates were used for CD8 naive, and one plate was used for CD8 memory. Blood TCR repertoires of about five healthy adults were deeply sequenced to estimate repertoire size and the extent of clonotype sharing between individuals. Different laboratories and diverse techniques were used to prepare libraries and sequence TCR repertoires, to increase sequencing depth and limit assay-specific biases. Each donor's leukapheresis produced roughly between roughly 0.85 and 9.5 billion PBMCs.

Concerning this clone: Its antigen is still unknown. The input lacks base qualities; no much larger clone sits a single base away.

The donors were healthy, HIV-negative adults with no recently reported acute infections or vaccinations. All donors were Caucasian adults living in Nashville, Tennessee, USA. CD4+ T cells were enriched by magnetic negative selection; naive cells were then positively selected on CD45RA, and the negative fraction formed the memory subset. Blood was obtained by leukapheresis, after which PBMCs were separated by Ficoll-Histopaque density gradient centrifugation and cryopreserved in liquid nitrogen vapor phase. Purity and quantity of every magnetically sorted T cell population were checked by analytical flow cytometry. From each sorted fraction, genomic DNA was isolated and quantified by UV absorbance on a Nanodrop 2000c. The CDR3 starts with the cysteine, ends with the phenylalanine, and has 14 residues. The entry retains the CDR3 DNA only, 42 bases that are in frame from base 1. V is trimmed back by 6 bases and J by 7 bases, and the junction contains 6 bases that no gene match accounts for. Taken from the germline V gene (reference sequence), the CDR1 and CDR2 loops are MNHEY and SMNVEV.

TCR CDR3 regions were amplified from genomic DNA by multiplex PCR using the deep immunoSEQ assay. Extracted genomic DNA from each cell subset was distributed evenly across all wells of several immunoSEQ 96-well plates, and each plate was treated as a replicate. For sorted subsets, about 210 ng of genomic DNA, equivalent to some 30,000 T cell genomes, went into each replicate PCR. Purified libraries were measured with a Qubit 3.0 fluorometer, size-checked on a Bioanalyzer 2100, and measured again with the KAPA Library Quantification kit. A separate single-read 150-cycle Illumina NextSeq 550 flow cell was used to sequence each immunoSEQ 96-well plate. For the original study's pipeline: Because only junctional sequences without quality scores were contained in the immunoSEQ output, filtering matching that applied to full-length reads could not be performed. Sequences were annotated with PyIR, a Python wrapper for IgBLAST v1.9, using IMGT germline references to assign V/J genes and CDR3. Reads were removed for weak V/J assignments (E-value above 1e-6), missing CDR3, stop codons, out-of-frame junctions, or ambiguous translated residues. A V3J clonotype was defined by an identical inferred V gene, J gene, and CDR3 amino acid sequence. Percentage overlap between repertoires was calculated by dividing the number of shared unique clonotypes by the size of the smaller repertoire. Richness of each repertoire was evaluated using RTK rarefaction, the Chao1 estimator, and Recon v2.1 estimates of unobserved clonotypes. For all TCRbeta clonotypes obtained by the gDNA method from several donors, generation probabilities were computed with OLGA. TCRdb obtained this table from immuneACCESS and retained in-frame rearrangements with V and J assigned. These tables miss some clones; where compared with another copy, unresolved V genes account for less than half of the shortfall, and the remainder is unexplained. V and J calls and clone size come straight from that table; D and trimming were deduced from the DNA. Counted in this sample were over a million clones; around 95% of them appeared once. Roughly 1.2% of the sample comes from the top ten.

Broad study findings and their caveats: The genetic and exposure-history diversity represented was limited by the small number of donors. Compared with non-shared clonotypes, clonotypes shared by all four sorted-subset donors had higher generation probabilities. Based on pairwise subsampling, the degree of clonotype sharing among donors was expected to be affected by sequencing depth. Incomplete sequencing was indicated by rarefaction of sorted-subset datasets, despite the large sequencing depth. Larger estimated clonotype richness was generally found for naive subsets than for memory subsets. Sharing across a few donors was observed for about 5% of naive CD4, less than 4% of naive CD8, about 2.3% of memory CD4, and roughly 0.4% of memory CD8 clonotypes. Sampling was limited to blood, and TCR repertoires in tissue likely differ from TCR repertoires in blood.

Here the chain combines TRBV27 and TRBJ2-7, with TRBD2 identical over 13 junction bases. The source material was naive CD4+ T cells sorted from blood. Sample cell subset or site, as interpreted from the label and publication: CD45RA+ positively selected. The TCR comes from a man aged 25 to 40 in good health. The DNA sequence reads TGTGCCAGCAGGAGGACTAGCGGGAGAGGGGAGCAGTACTTC. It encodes CASRRTSGRGEQYF.